This entry lists 26 T cell receptor beta chains sequenced from one sample in a study of blood T cell repertoires in COVID-19. The protocol was immunoSEQ multiplex PCR, while the TCRdb copy is restricted to in-frame clones and leaves out a portion. The repertoire holds 280,000 or so clones, with about 88% as singletons. The sample taken for sequencing was peripheral blood. These receptors originate from a woman aged 55-75 years with acute or convalescent COVID-19.

The rearrangement uses TRBV5-4 and TRBJ1-2; tentatively, D is TRBD1 (6 bases). CDR3 length: 14 amino acids. Per germline, CDR1 SGHNT and CDR2 YYREEE (reference sequence). Between the trimmed V and J ends, which lost 2 bases and 4 bases, there was a span of 12 bases. CDR3 nucleotide sequence: TGTGCCAGCAGCTTACAGGGTACACCCTATGGCTACACCTTC. Amino acids: CASSLQGTPYGYTF. The full variable domain, rest sourced from reference TRBV5-4 and TRBJ1-2, is ETGVTQSPTHLIKTRGQQVTLRCSSQSGHNTVSWYQQALGQGPQFIFQYYREEENGRGNFPPRFSGLQFPNYSSELNVNALELDDSALYLCASSLQGTPYGYTFGSGTRLTVV.

The CDR3 DNA follows: TGTGCCATCAGTACAGCTAACTATGGCTACACCTTC. It is translated as CAISTANYGYTF. The V call is TRBV10-3, the J call TRBJ1-2, with D unresolved. Germline loops: CDR1 ENHRY, CDR2 SYGVKD. The CDR3 consists of 12 residues. Trimming left V 5 bases short and J 0 bases short, with 4 bases between.

The chain couples TRBV5-1 to TRBJ2-7; 7 bases are shared with TRBD1. Germline values: CDR1 SGHRS, CDR2 YFSETQ. With V trimmed by 5 bases and J by 5 bases, 13 bases remained unmatched. The CDR3 is 15 residues long. The CDR3 reads CASSLQGNSVNEQYF. The CDR3 nucleotides are TGCGCCAGCAGTCTACAGGGGAATTCTGTGAACGAGCAGTACTTC.

The chain employs TRBV19 and TRBJ2-1; 11 bases line up with TRBD2. Looked up from germline, CDR1 is LNHDA and CDR2 is SQIVND (reference sequence). CDR3 length: 14 amino acids. V shed 5 bases, J shed 4 bases, and the junction held 1 base outside the gene matches. The CDR3, as DNA: TGTGCCAGTAGTTTAGCGGGGGGGTACAATGAGCAGTTCTTC. Translated: CASSLAGGYNEQFF.

The chain carries TRBV28 and TRBJ1-2; perhaps TRBD1 as D (6 bases). The CDR3 has 16 residues. Germline V lookup: CDR1 MDHEN, CDR2 SYDVKM. V was pared by 2 bases and J by 1 base, with 14 bases between. The CDR3 spells CASSLNRGIGNYGYTF. The DNA of the CDR3 is TGTGCCAGCAGTTTAAATAGGGGGATCGGTAACTATGGCTACACCTTC.

This sequence joins TRBV18 and TRBJ2-7, with D perhaps TRBD2 (7 bases). Between the trimmed V and J ends, which lost 1 base and 0 bases, there was a span of 16 bases. CDR1 and CDR2 (germline): KGHSH, LQKENI. CDR3 length: 17 residues. Here the CDR3 reads CASSPRGAGAGSYEQYF. The CDR3 DNA reads TGTGCCAGCTCACCACGAGGGGCGGGGGCAGGCTCCTACGAGCAGTACTTC.

The genes are TRBV27 and TRBJ2-2; 7 nucleotides line up with TRBD1. Losses at the gene ends were 6 bases for V and 1 base for J; bases not matched to a gene: 8. Germline CDR1 reads MNHEY; CDR2 reads SMNVEV (reference sequence). This CDR3 is built from 16 residues. This CDR3 is CASRTQGVLNTGELFF. DNA of the CDR3: TGTGCCAGCAGAACCCAGGGGGTCCTGAACACCGGGGAGCTGTTTTTT.

The V and J genes are TRBV18 and TRBJ2-2; D might be TRBD1 (5 bases). Germline V CDR1 and CDR2: KGHSH, LQKENI. V lost 4 bases to trimming and J lost 5 bases, with 11 bases between them. The CDR3 totals 14 residues. The CDR3 bases are TGTGCCAGCTCACTTCAGGGTGGTACCGGGGAGCTGTTTTTT. This encodes CASSLQGGTGELFF.

The chain combines TRBV28 with TRBJ2-1; TRBD2 matches 7 bases. With V trimmed by 8 bases and J by 0 bases, 1 base remained unmatched. Germline CDR1 MDHEN, CDR2 SYDVKM. The CDR3 loop spans 13 amino acids. CDR3 in amino acids: CASSSGSYNEQFF. Here the CDR3 DNA reads TGTGCCAGCTCTAGCGGCTCCTACAATGAGCAGTTCTTC.

The chain is built from TRBV7-9 and TRBJ1-1; TRBD1 matches at 9 bases. The V and J ends lost 0 bases and 2 bases, in that order; junction bases with no gene match: 4. Germline-derived CDR1 and CDR2 are SEHNR and FQNEAQ (reference sequence). This CDR3 comprises 16 residues. CDR3 sequence: CASSLAPGQGNTEAFF. For the CDR3, the DNA is TGTGCCAGCAGCTTAGCCCCGGGACAGGGAAACACTGAAGCTTTCTTT.

J is TRBJ1-2 and V is TRBV5-6, with TRBD1 matching 8 bases. CDR3 size: 13 residues. The V segment lost 4 bases and the J segment 7 bases; nucleotides outside the gene matches: 6. Germline loops: CDR1 SGHDT, CDR2 YYEEEE. The CDR3 loop reads CASSPWGQVGYTF. In DNA, the CDR3 is TGTGCCAGCAGCCCGTGGGGACAGGTTGGCTACACCTTC. Looking up the rest from reference TRBV5-6 and TRBJ1-2 gives the full variable domain: DAGVTQSPTHLIKTRGQQVTLRCSPKSGHDTVSWYQQALGQGPQFIFQYYEEEERQRGNFPDRFSGHQFPNYSSELNVNALLLGDSALYLCASSPWGQVGYTFGSGTRLTVV.

The chain recombines TRBV28 with TRBJ1-2; D is undetermined. CDR1 is MDHEN, CDR2 SYDVKM, per germline. The CDR3 is 15 amino acids. The ends were cut back, 6 bases at V and 3 bases at J, with 17 bases in the middle. Written as DNA, the CDR3 is TGTGCCAGCAGCTTGGAGGACTGGTTGGACTATGGCTACACCTTC. Translating it yields CASSLEDWLDYGYTF.

The V and J genes are TRBV27 and TRBJ2-5; TRBD2 might be the D (5 bases). Trimming removed 8 bases from V and 5 bases from J, with 9 bases in between. There are 11 residues in the CDR3. Germline V lookup: CDR1 MNHEY, CDR2 SMNVEV (reference sequence). The CDR3, as DNA: TGTGCCAGCGGGAGAGGGGAGACCCAGTACTTC. This gives the protein CASGRGETQYF.

The chain recombines TRBV12-3 or TRBV12-4 with TRBJ1-6; TRBD1 aligns across 7 bases. The CDR3 spans 13 residues. J was trimmed by 9 bases and V by 6 bases; bases with no gene match: 5. CDR3 loop: CASRRDSASPLHF. The CDR3 DNA is TGTGCCAGCAGGCGGGACAGCGCTTCACCCCTCCACTTT.

CDR3 sequence (DNA): TGCGCCAGCAGCCAGGCTGATTCGGGACTCCGGGGAGCTTTCTTT. Its translation: CASSQADSGLRGAFF. The chain joins TRBV4-1 to TRBJ1-1, with D tentatively TRBD1 (5 bases). CDR1 is MGHRA, CDR2 YSYEKL, per germline. This CDR3 has 15 residues. Trimming took 3 bases from V and 10 from J, leaving 21 bases between them.

This chain joins TRBV5-1 and TRBJ1-6; tentatively, D is TRBD1 (5 bases). Trimming left V 7 bases short and J 8 bases short, with 13 bases between. There are 13 residues in the CDR3. In germline, CDR1 is SGHRS, CDR2 YFSETQ. CDR3 region: CASGRTRDSPLHF. DNA for the CDR3: TGCGCCAGCGGGAGGACAAGGGATTCACCCCTCCACTTT.

The V and J genes are TRBV6-5 and TRBJ2-6; 8 bases match TRBD2. Germline V gives CDR1 MNHEY, CDR2 SVGAGI. The CDR3 is 15 residues long. With V trimmed by 7 bases and J by 2 bases, 4 bases remained unmatched. CDR3 amino acids: CASTSGGAGANVLTF. CDR3 in DNA: TGTGCCAGCACCTCGGGGGGGGCTGGGGCCAACGTCCTGACTTTC.

The DNA of the CDR3 is TGTGCCAGCAGATCCCTCGGGACAGGCCTCTTAGGATACGAGCAGTACTTC. It translates to CASRSLGTGLLGYEQYF. The rearrangement links TRBV27 to TRBJ2-7; 8 bases are shared with TRBD1. The junction had 17 bases not matched to a gene; V was cut back by 6 bases and J by 4 bases. The CDR3 sequence is 17 residues long. Per germline, CDR1 MNHEY and CDR2 SMNVEV (reference sequence).

This clone was counted only a few times. The chain uses TRBV6-2 or TRBV6-3 and TRBJ2-7, with D possibly being TRBD1 (6 bases). V shed 0 bases and J shed 4 bases, with 7 bases lying between them. This CDR3 contains 13 residues. Looked up from germline, CDR1 is MNHEY and CDR2 is SVGEGT. DNA for the CDR3: TGTGCCAGCAGTTACTCGACAGGTTACGAGCAGTACTTC. It is translated as CASSYSTGYEQYF.

J is TRBJ1-3 and V is TRBV7-9; unclear D gene. Trimming took off 5 bases at V and 5 bases at J, with 10 bases between the two ends. Germline CDR1 and CDR2: SEHNR and FQNEAQ (reference sequence). The CDR3 covers 13 residues. The CDR3 nucleotides read TGTGCCAGCAGCCAACAGCCGAGAAACACCATATATTTT. The encoded protein is CASSQQPRNTIYF.

The V and J genes are TRBV3-1 (or the pseudogene TRBV3-2) and TRBJ1-6; 7 bases fit TRBD1. CDR1 and CDR2 from the germline V gene are LGHDT and YNNKEL (reference sequence). There are 17 residues in the CDR3. The V segment lost 1 base and the J segment 6 bases; nucleotides outside the gene matches: 9. The CDR3 loop reads CASSQVFSDRANSPLHF. The CDR3 DNA is TGTGCCAGCAGCCAAGTATTTAGTGACAGGGCTAATTCACCCCTCCACTTT.

The rearrangement joins TRBV28 to TRBJ2-2, with 8 bases identical to TRBD1. The germline gives CDR1 MDHEN, CDR2 SYDVKM. The CDR3 contains 16 residues. The V segment lost 4 bases and the J segment 7 bases; nucleotides outside the gene matches: 11. The CDR3 loop reads CASSSPRSGGGGELFF. Written as DNA, the CDR3 is TGTGCCAGCAGTTCCCCCCGTTCAGGGGGCGGCGGGGAGCTGTTTTTT.

Notes on this clone: An end of the junction does not agree with germline; a read error may underlie this. This chain joins TRBV24-1 and TRBJ2-7; the match to TRBD1 covers 12 bases. The CDR3 is made up of 12 amino acids. CDR1 and CDR2 from the germline V gene are KGHDR and SFDVKD. The CDR3 loop reads CATSEPGQGAFF. CDR3 DNA: TGTGCCACCAGTGAACCGGGACAGGGGGCTTTCTTC.

This chain connects TRBV7-2 to TRBJ2-5; 9 nucleotides align to TRBD1. The CDR3 contains 14 residues. From germline, CDR1 is SGHTA and CDR2 FQGNSA. With 8 bases clipped from V and 4 bases from J, the junction kept 8 bases outside the gene matches. CDR3 bases: TGTGCCAGCGGCACCCCGGGACAGGGAGAGACCCAGTACTTC. Protein product: CASGTPGQGETQYF.

The rearrangement uses TRBV27 and TRBJ2-7, with a tentative D call TRBD2 (5 bases). The CDR3 loop spans 13 amino acids. From germline, CDR1 is MNHEY and CDR2 SMNVEV (reference sequence). V gave up 4 bases and J gave up 6 bases, with 13 bases separating them. This chain's CDR3 is CASSYSLVGEQYF. The DNA of the CDR3 is TGTGCCAGCAGTTATTCACTAGTGGGCGAGCAGTACTTC.

This chain uses TRBV6-5 with TRBJ1-5, with 7 bases fitting TRBD1. Looked up from germline, CDR1 is MNHEY and CDR2 is SVGAGI. The trim removed 7 bases at V and 7 bases at J, leaving 7 bases unmatched. This CDR3 is 13 amino acids long. The CDR3: CASTSGGRQPQHF. The CDR3 DNA sequence: TGTGCCAGCACTTCAGGGGGTCGCCAGCCCCAGCATTTT.